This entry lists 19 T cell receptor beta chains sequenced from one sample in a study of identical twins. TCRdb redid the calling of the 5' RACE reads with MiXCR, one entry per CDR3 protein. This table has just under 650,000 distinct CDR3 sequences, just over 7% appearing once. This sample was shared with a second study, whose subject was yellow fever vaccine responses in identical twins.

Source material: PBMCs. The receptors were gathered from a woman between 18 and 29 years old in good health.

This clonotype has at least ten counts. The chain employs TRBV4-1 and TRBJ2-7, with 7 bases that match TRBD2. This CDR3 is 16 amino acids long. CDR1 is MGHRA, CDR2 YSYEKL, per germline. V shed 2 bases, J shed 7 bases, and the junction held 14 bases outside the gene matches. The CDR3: CASSQTSGAGEGEQYF. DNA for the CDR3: TGCGCCAGCAGCCAAACCTCCGGGGCGGGAGAAGGTGAGCAGTACTTC.

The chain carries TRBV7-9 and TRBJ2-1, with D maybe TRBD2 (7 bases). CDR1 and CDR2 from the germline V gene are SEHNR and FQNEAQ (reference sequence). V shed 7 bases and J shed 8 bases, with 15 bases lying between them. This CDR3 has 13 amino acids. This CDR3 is CASNPGGGDEQFF. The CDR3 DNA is TGTGCCAGCAACCCCGGCGGGGGCGATGAGCAGTTCTTC. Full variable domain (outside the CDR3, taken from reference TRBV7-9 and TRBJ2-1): DTGVSQNPRHKITKRGQNVTFRCDPISEHNRLYWYRQTLGQGPEFLTYFQNEAQLEKSRLLSDRFSAERPKGSFSTLEIQRTEQGDSAMYLCASNPGGGDEQFFGPGTRLTVL.

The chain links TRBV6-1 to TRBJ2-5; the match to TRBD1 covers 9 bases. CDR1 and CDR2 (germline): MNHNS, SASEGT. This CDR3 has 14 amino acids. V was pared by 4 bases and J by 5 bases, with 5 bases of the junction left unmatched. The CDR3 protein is CASSGNRGRETQYF. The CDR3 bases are TGTGCCAGCAGTGGTAACAGGGGGCGGGAGACCCAGTACTTC.

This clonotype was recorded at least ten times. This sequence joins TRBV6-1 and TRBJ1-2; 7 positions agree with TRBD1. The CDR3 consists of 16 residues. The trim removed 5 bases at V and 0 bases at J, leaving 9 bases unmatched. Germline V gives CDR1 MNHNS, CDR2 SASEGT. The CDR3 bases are TGTGCCAGCAGTAGATCCGGGACAGTAGCTAACTATGGCTACACCTTC. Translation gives CASSRSGTVANYGYTF.

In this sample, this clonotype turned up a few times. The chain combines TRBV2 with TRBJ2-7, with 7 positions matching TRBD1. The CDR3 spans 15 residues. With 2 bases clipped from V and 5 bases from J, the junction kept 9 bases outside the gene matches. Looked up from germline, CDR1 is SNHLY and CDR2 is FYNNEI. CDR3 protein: CASSEPGQRRDEQYV. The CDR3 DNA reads TGTGCCAGCAGTGAACCGGGACAGCGACGCGACGAGCAGTACGTC.

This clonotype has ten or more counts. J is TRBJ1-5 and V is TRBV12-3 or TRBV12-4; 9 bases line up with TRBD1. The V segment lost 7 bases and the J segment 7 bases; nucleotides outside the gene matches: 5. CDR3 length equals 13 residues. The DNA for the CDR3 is TGTGCCAGCAATCGACAGGGGGACCAGCCCCAGCATTTT. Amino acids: CASNRQGDQPQHF.

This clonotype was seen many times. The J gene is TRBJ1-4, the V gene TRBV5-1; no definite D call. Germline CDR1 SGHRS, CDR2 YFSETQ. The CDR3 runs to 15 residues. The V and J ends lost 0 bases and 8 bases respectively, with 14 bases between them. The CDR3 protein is CASSLAGQSGEKLFF. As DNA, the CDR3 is TGCGCCAGCAGCTTGGCCGGGCAGTCGGGCGAAAAACTGTTTTTT.

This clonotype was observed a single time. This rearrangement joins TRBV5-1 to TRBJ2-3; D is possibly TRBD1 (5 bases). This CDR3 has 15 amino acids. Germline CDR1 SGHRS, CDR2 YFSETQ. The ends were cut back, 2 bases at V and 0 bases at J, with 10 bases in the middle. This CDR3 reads CASSLGHGSTDTQYF. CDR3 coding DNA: TGCGCCAGCAGCTTAGGACACGGAAGCACAGATACGCAGTATTTT.

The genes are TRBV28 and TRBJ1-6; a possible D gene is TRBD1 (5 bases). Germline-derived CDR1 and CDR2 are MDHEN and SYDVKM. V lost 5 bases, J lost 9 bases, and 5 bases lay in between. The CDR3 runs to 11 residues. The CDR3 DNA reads TGTGCCAGCAGTGGGACTTCACCCCTCCACTTT. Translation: CASSGTSPLHF. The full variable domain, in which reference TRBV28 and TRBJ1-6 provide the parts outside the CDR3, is DVKVTQSSRYLVKRTGEKVFLECVQDMDHENMFWYRQDPGLGLRLIYFSYDVKMKEKGDIPEGYSVSREKKERFSLILESASTNQTSMYLCASSGTSPLHFGNGTRLTVT.

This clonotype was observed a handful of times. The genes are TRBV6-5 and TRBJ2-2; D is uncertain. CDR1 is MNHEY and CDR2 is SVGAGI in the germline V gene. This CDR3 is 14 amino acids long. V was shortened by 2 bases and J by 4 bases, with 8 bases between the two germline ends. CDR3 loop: CASSYAVGTGELFF. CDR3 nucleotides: TGTGCCAGCAGTTACGCGGTCGGCACCGGGGAGCTGTTTTTT.

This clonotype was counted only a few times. The CDR3 sequence is CSASRGGFWEQYV. As DNA, the CDR3 is TGCAGTGCTAGTCGCGGGGGGTTTTGGGAGCAGTACGTC. The chain joins TRBV20-1 to TRBJ2-7; 8 bases align to TRBD2. This CDR3 is built from 13 residues. Losses at the gene ends were 3 bases for V and 7 bases for J; bases not matched to a gene: 8. The germline V gene encodes CDR1 DFQATT and CDR2 SNEGSKA (reference sequence).

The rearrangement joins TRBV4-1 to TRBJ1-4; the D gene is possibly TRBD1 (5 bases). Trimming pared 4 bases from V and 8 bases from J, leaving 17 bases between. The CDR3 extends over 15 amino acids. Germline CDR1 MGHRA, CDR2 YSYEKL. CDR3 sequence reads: CASSPVRDLGEKLFF. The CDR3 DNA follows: TGCGCCAGCAGCCCCGTCCGGGACCTGGGGGAAAAACTGTTTTTT.

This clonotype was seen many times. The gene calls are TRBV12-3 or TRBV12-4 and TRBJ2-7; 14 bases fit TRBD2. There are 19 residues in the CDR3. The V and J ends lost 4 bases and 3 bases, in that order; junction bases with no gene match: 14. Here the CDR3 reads CASSYLPGLAGEGRYEQYF. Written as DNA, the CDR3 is TGTGCCAGCAGTTACCTCCCGGGACTAGCGGGAGAGGGTCGCTACGAGCAGTACTTC.

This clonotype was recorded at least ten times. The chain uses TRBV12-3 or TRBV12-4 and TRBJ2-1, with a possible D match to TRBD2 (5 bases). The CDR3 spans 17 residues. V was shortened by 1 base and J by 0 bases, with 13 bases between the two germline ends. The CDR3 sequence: CASSLGGSASSYNEQFF. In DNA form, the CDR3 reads TGTGCCAGCAGTTTAGGGGGTAGCGCGAGCTCCTACAATGAGCAGTTCTTC.

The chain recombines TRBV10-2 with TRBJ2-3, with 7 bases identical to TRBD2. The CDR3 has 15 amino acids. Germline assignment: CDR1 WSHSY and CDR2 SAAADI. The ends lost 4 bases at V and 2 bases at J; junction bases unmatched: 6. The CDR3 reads CASSGGRETTDTQYF. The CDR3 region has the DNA TGCGCCAGCAGTGGTGGGCGGGAGACCACAGATACGCAGTATTTT.

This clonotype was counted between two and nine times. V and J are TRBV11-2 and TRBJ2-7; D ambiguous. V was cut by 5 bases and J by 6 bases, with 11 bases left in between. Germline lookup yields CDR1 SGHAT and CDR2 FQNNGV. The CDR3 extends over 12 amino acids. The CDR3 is CASSPPVIEQYV. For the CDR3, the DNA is TGTGCCAGCAGCCCGCCGGTGATCGAGCAGTACGTC.

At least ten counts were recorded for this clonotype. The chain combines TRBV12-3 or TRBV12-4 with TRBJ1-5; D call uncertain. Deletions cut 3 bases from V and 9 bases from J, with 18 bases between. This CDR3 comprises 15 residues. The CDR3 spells CASSFTSGGFGPQHF. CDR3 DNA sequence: TGTGCCAGCAGTTTTACTTCGGGCGGGTTTGGGCCCCAGCATTTT.

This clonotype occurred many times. This chain's CDR3 is CASSSAGTNTGELFF. CDR3 bases: TGTGCCAGCAGCTCCGCGGGGACGAACACCGGGGAGCTGTTTTTT. The rearrangement links TRBV12-3 or TRBV12-4 to TRBJ2-2, with a weak D call TRBD2 (6 bases). Trimming cost V 6 bases and J 0 bases, with 11 bases left between them. The CDR3 spans 15 residues.

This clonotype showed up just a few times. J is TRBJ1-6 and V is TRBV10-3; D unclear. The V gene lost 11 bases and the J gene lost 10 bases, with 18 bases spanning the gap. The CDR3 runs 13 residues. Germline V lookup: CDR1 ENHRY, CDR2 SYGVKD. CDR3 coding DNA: TGTGCCTCCCGTCCGGGGAATGGATCACCCCTCCACTTT. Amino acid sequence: CASRPGNGSPLHF.